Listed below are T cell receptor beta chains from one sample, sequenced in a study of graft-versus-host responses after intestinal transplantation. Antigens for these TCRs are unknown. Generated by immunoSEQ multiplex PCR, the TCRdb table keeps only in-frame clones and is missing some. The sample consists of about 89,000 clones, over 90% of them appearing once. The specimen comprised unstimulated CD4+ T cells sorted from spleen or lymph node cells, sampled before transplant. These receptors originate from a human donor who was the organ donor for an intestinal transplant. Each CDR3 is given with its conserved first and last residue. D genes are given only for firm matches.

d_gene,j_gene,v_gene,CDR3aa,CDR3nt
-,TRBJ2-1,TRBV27,CASSRGRPNEQFF,TGTGCCAGCAGTCGCGGTCGTCCAAATGAGCAGTTCTTC
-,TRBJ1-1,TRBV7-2,CASSLVKGFTEAFF,TGTGCCAGCAGCTTAGTTAAGGGGTTCACTGAAGCTTTCTTT
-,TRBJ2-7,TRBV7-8,CASSLVGASGFYEQYF,TGTGCCAGCAGCTTAGTCGGGGCGTCCGGATTCTACGAGCAGTACTTC
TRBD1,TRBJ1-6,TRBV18,CASSPQGAGNSPLHF,TGTGCCAGCTCACCACAGGGGGCCGGTAATTCACCCCTCCACTTT
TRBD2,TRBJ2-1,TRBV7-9,CASSPVTSGRINEQFF,TGTGCCAGCAGCCCTGTGACTAGCGGGCGGATCAATGAGCAGTTCTTC
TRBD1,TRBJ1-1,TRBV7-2,CASSLAPSPTGEAFF,TGTGCCAGCAGCTTAGCCCCATCACCGACAGGGGAAGCTTTCTTT
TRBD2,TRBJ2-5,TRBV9,CASSSLGGGGETQYF,TGTGCCAGCAGCTCCCTGGGCGGGGGGGGAGAGACCCAGTACTTC
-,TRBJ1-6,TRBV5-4,CASSLTGYNSPLHF,TGTGCCAGCAGCTTGACAGGCTATAATTCACCCCTCCACTTT
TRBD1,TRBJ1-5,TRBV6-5,CASSYDRASNQPQHF,TGTGCCAGCAGTTATGACAGGGCGTCCAATCAGCCCCAGCATTTT
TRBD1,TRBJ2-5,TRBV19,CASSVQGSETQYF,TGTGCCAGTAGTGTACAGGGGTCAGAGACCCAGTACTTC
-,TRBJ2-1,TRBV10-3,CAISESRVEFYNEQFF,TGTGCCATCAGTGAGTCACGGGTGGAATTCTACAATGAGCAGTTCTTC
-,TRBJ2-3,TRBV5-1,CASSLADSTDTQYF,TGCGCCAGCAGCTTAGCCGACAGCACAGATACGCAGTATTTT
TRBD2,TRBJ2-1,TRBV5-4,CASSERDRPTYNEQFF,TGTGCCAGCAGCGAGCGGGACCGCCCGACCTACAATGAGCAGTTCTTC